The 15 T cell receptor beta chains in this list originate from one sample, sequenced in a study of regulatory T cells in long-lasting Graves disease. With iRepertoire HTBI primers and Arm-PCR of CDR3 regions, TCR beta libraries were built. TCRdb re-called the multiplex PCR reads through MiXCR, storing one row per CDR3 protein. The sample has hundreds of thousands of distinct CDR3 sequences, 15% to 20% seen once; the top ten hold 15% to 20%. The time point here: newly diagnosed GD, antithyroid drugs for less than 3 months. The TCR library used RNA extracted from PBMCs. Another study also made use of these data, one on T cells in Graves' hyperthyroidism and ophthalmopathy.

The source material was peripheral blood mononuclear cells (PBMCs), sampled at new diagnosis, from a patient treated with antithyroid drugs. The receptor set was obtained from a woman in her twenties or thirties with Graves disease.

This clonotype has just a few counts. The junction and the germline gene differ at one end; a read error may be behind it. The chain joins TRBV6-1 to TRBJ1-1; D call uncertain. There are 15 residues in the CDR3. CDR1 is MNHNS and CDR2 is SASEGT in the germline V gene. CDR3 amino acids: CANSERGGLVPEAFF. The CDR3 bases are TGTGCCAACAGTGAACGAGGAGGGCTTGTCCCTGAAGCTTTCTTT.

On this clonotype: A read error may be the cause here, since a much bigger clone is one base away. This chain links TRBV27 with TRBJ1-1; 7 nucleotides agree with TRBD1. In germline, CDR1 is MNHEY, CDR2 SMNVEV (reference sequence). This CDR3 spans 15 amino acids. V lost 7 bases to trimming and J lost 3 bases; unmatched junction nucleotides: 11. The CDR3 coding sequence is TGTGCCAGCACTAAGGGGGCAGCTATGGACACTGAAGCTTTCTTT. Protein: CASTKGAAMDTEAFF.

Ten or more counts support this clonotype. J is TRBJ1-5 and V is TRBV28; no reliable D call. Per the germline V gene, CDR1 is MDHEN and CDR2 is SYDVKM. The germline V and J ends were trimmed by 8 bases and 7 bases, with 18 bases remaining between them. The CDR3 contains 14 residues. CDR3 protein: CASVPVAPGQPQHF. The CDR3 nucleotides are TGTGCCAGCGTACCAGTCGCCCCCGGGCAGCCCCAGCATTTT.

This clonotype was seen ten or more times. This chain joins TRBV28 and TRBJ1-1; D is unresolved. The germline CDR1 and CDR2 sequences are MDHEN and SYDVKM. This CDR3 has 15 residues. V lost 2 bases to trimming and J lost 0 bases, with 10 bases between them. CDR3 coding DNA: TGTGCCAGCAGTTTACGGGCGTCATTGAACACTGAAGCTTTCTTT. Translated, it gives CASSLRASLNTEAFF.

This sequence joins TRBV28 and TRBJ2-1; D uncertain. CDR1 and CDR2 (germline): MDHEN, SYDVKM. Trimming shortened V by 6 bases and J by 9 bases, and 12 bases separated the two germline ends. The CDR3 runs 12 residues. The CDR3, as DNA: TGTGCCAGCAGAACAGCGCTCGGTGAGCAGTTCTTC. It specifies CASRTALGEQFF.

This clonotype has just a few counts. The rearrangement uses TRBV5-1 and TRBJ1-2; D may be TRBD1 (6 bases). This CDR3 comprises 14 residues. V was trimmed by 3 bases and J by 2 bases, leaving 11 bases between them. Looked up from germline, CDR1 is SGHRS and CDR2 is YFSETQ. The CDR3 loop is CASSSSQGNYGYTF. Here the CDR3 DNA reads TGCGCCAGCAGCTCAAGTCAGGGGAACTATGGCTACACCTTC.

This clonotype has only a few counts. A much larger clone sits a single nucleotide away, making a read error possible. The gene calls are TRBV20-1 and TRBJ2-7, with 10 bases matching TRBD1. Per germline, CDR1 DFQATT and CDR2 SNEGSKA (reference sequence). This CDR3 has 14 residues. Here the CDR3 reads CSASRTGTGDEQCF. CDR3 in DNA: TGCAGTGCCAGCCGAACCGGGACAGGGGACGAACAGTGCTTC.

The CDR3 DNA reads as TGTGCCAGCAGCTTATCGTTCTCTCTCGCAGGGCGTAGTGAAAAACTGTTTTTT. Translation gives CASSLSFSLAGRSEKLFF. V usage is TRBV7-2 and J usage is TRBJ1-4; maybe TRBD1 (5 bases). Trimming took 2 bases from V and 7 from J, leaving 23 bases between them. The V gene's germline CDR1 is SGHTA and CDR2 FQGNSA. The CDR3 is 18 amino acids.

This clonotype was seen once. A much larger clone differs from this one at a single base, so this may be a read error. The gene calls are TRBV6-5 and TRBJ1-1; D unclear. The CDR3 has 14 amino acids. The germline V and J ends were trimmed by 4 bases and 4 bases, with 13 bases remaining between them. Germline CDR1 is MNHEY and CDR2 is SVGAGI. CDR3 DNA: TGTGCCAGCAGTTTGTTGGAACGGGGCACTGAAGCTTTCTTT. Translation gives CASSLLERGTEAFF.

This clonotype was recorded many times. V usage is TRBV3-1 and J usage is TRBJ1-1; 9 nucleotides match TRBD1. The germline gives CDR1 LGHDT, CDR2 YNNKEL (reference sequence). CDR3 length equals 14 residues. The V segment lost 7 bases and the J segment 6 bases; nucleotides outside the gene matches: 9. The CDR3 reads CASTPQGAKAEAFF. CDR3 DNA: TGTGCCAGCACTCCACAGGGGGCAAAGGCTGAAGCTTTCTTT.

This clonotype was counted a few times. The genes are TRBV5-6 and TRBJ1-5, with TRBD1 as a possible D gene (5 bases). CDR3 length: 14 amino acids. Trimming cost V 0 bases and J 4 bases, with 8 bases left between them. Germline lookup yields CDR1 SGHDT and CDR2 YYEEEE. The CDR3 protein is CASSLGAGNQPQHF. CDR3 nucleotide sequence: TGTGCCAGCAGCTTGGGGGCAGGGAATCAGCCCCAGCATTTT.

Ten or more counts support this clonotype. The chain couples TRBV27 to TRBJ2-1; 8 nucleotides match TRBD2. J gave up 2 bases and V 5 bases, and 8 bases lay outside the gene matches. This CDR3 contains 16 residues. Germline values: CDR1 MNHEY, CDR2 SMNVEV (reference sequence). The CDR3 nucleotides are TGTGCCAGCAGTCCCCCAGCGGGAGTAACCTACAATGAGCAGTTCTTC. Residues: CASSPPAGVTYNEQFF.

This clonotype came up many times. This chain connects TRBV11-2 to TRBJ2-1, with D perhaps matching TRBD1 or TRBD2 (6 bases each). Germline-derived CDR1 and CDR2 are SGHAT and FQNNGV. This CDR3 is built from 18 residues. Trimming shortened V by 6 bases and J by 0 bases, and 21 bases separated the two germline ends. The CDR3 DNA follows: TGTGCCAGCAGTCGAGCCCCCGGGGGCACCACCTCCTACAATGAGCAGTTCTTC. Translation: CASSRAPGGTTSYNEQFF.

This clonotype has a count of ten or more. The chain is built from TRBV6-1 and TRBJ2-2; 7 bases agree with TRBD1. The CDR3 runs 16 residues. V lost 0 bases to trimming and J lost 7 bases; unmatched junction nucleotides: 8. In germline, CDR1 is MNHNS, CDR2 SASEGT. In DNA form, the CDR3 reads TGTGCCAGCAGTGAAGCATTGACAGGGTCAAACGGGGAGCTGTTTTTT. Its translation is CASSEALTGSNGELFF.

A few counts support this clonotype. The chain employs TRBV20-1 and TRBJ2-5; 9 bases fit TRBD1. V was clipped by 8 bases and J by 3 bases; unmatched bases: 7. Germline loops: CDR1 DFQATT, CDR2 SNEGSKA (reference sequence). The length of the CDR3 is 13 residues. CDR3 protein: CSPRTGGKETQYF. In DNA, the CDR3 is TGCAGTCCGCGCACAGGGGGCAAAGAGACCCAGTACTTC.